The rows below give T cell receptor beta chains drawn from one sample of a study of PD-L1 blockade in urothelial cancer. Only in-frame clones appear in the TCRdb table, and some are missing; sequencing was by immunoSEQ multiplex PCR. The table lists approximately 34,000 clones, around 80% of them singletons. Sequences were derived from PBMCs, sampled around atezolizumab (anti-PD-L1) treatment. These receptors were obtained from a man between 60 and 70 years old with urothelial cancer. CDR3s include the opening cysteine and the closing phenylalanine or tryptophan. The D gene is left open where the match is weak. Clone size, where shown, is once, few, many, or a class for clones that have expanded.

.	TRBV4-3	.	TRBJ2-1	CASSQDFLGAGQFF	TGCGCCAGCAGCCAAGATTTCCTGGGGGCTGGGCAGTTCTTC
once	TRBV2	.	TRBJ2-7	CASSTRPYEQYF	TGTGCCAGCAGTACTAGACCATACGAGCAGTACTTC
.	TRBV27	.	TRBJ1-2	CASSLLGGYGYTF	TGTGCCAGCAGTTTACTAGGCGGCTATGGCTACACCTTC
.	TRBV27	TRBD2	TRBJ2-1	CASSPRWGLNSYNEQFF	TGTGCCAGCAGTCCCCGGTGGGGACTAAACTCCTACAATGAGCAGTTCTTC
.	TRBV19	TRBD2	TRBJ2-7	CASNRLAGDNEQYF	TGTGCCAGTAATAGGCTAGCGGGAGACAACGAGCAGTACTTC
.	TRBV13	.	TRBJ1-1	CASSRRTGQWPVMNTEAFF	TGTGCCAGCAGCCGCAGAACTGGACAGTGGCCCGTGATGAACACTGAAGCTTTCTTT
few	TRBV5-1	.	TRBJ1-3	CASSEDMREPWGNFENTIYF	TGCGCCAGCAGCGAAGACATGAGGGAGCCCTGGGGTAATTTTGAAAACACCATATATTTT
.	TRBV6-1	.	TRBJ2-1	CASSDAGRPPNEQFF	TGTGCCAGCAGTGATGCGGGGAGGCCGCCCAATGAGCAGTTCTTC
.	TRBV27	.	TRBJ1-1	CASSRGTEAFF	TGTGCCAGCTCCAGGGGAACTGAAGCTTTCTTT
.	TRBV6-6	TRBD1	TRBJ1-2	CASSYSDRKDTF	TGTGCCAGCAGTTACTCGGACAGGAAGGACACCTTC
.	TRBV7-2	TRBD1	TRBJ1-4	CASSGTGGVREKLFF	TGTGCCAGCAGCGGCACAGGGGGCGTTCGAGAAAAACTGTTTTTT
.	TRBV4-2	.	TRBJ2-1	CASSQVGPGAYNEQFF	TGTGCCAGCAGCCAAGTAGGGCCTGGGGCGTACAATGAGCAGTTCTTC
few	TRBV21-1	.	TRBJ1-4	CASSKGGTTGREKLFF	TGTGCCAGCAGCAAAGGCGGAACGACAGGTAGGGAAAAACTGTTTTTT
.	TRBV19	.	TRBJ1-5	CASSIPPAGNQPQHF	TGTGCCAGTAGTATCCCGCCAGCGGGCAATCAGCCCCAGCATTTT
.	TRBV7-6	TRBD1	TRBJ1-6	CASSSTGEAYNSPLHF	TGTGCCAGCAGCTCCACAGGGGAAGCATATAATTCACCCCTCCACTTT
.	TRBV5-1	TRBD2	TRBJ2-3	CASSFGLAGRTDTQYF	TGCGCCAGCAGCTTCGGACTAGCGGGGCGCACAGATACGCAGTATTTT
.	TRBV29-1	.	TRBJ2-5	CSVGAGSYQETQYF	TGCAGCGTTGGTGCGGGGTCGTACCAAGAGACCCAGTACTTC
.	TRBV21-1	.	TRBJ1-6	CASSTTGVCSPLHF	TGTGCCAGCAGCACAACAGGGGTATGTTCACCCCTCCACTTT
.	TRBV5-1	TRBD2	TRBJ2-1	CASSLVASGLREQFF	TGCGCCAGCAGCTTGGTTGCTAGCGGGTTGCGGGAGCAGTTCTTC
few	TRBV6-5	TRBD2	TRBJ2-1	CARPTVAGEVNEQFF	TGTGCCAGGCCGACAGTAGCGGGAGAAGTCAATGAGCAGTTCTTC
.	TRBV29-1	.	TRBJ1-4	CSVSESNEKLFF	TGCAGCGTCAGCGAGTCTAATGAAAAACTGTTTTTT
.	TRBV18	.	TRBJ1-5	CASSPLDTDQPQHF	TGTGCCAGCTCACCATTGGACACCGATCAGCCCCAGCATTTT
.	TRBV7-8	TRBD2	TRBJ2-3	CASTPPGLARADTQYF	TGTGCCAGCACCCCCCCCGGACTAGCGCGCGCAGATACGCAGTATTTT
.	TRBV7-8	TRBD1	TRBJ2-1	CASSPTGVAGNEQFF	TGTGCCAGCAGCCCGACAGGGGTCGCTGGCAATGAGCAGTTCTTC